By share of the sample, the clone carrying this T cell receptor (beta chain) is medium-sized. The antigen remains unidentified. The CDR3 extends over 17 amino acids. J lost 0 bases, V lost 4 bases, and 7 bases had no gene match. The germline V gene has CDR1 SGHDT and CDR2 YYEEEE. Using its own MiXCR run on the 5' RACE reads, TCRdb lists one record per CDR3 protein. Among several thousand distinct CDR3 sequences, less than 40% were seen once, and the ten largest hold 5.5% to 8%. The study's findings and limits: Whole repertoires were not studied in the larger cohort, only one V-J beta rearrangement.

The specimen was tumor-infiltrating memory CD4+ T cells sorted from the breast tumor. The subset is: memory CD4+ T cells, CD4+CD45RO+CD25-. The clonotype comes from a female donor with breast cancer. V is TRBV5-6 and J is TRBJ2-3; TRBD1 matches at 11 bases. CDR3 nucleotide sequence: TGTGCCAGCAGCGTGGGACAGGGGGATCATAGCACAGATACGCAGTATTTT. It specifies CASSVGQGDHSTDTQYF.